These 5 T cell receptor beta chains were sequenced from one sample in a study of T cells in Graves' hyperthyroidism and ophthalmopathy. Researchers took RNA transcripts and amplified the TCR beta CDR3 regions from them. In the first-round RT-PCR of the TCR CDR3, the HTBI primer set was used. Each CDR3 protein is one row after TCRdb ran MiXCR on the multiplex PCR reads. Of around 760,000 distinct CDR3 sequences listed, approximately 40% are singletons. Material for sequencing was blood. The receptors were sampled from a woman in her 40s with Graves' hyperthyroidism.

Ten or more counts support this clonotype. The rearrangement joins TRBV20-1 to TRBJ1-2, with D uncertain. The V end was cut by 5 bases, the J end by 4 bases, with 20 bases between. Germline-derived CDR1 and CDR2 are DFQATT and SNEGSKA (reference sequence). The CDR3 is 15 residues long. CDR3 sequence: CSAHTQLEGGYGYTF. DNA for the CDR3: TGCAGTGCTCACACCCAACTAGAGGGCGGCTATGGCTACACCTTC.

This clonotype was observed once. The chain uses TRBV7-9 and TRBJ2-3; no definite D call. Germline V lookup: CDR1 SEHNR, CDR2 FQNEAQ (reference sequence). With 3 bases removed from V and 2 bases from J, the gap between germline ends came to 12 bases. The CDR3 runs to 15 residues. DNA of the CDR3: TGTGCCAGCAGCTTTACGGAGTGGTACACAGATACGCAGTATTTT. Protein product: CASSFTEWYTDTQYF. The full variable domain, with the rest looked up from reference TRBV7-9 and TRBJ2-3, is DTGVSQNPRHKITKRGQNVTFRCDPISEHNRLYWYRQTLGQGPEFLTYFQNEAQLEKSRLLSDRFSAERPKGSFSTLEIQRTEQGDSAMYLCASSFTEWYTDTQYFGPGTRLTVL.

This clonotype has ten or more counts. The chain couples TRBV7-2 to TRBJ2-2; tentative D call: TRBD1 (6 bases). CDR3 length equals 14 residues. Germline V lookup: CDR1 SGHTA, CDR2 FQGNSA. V was trimmed by 2 bases and J by 4 bases, leaving 8 bases between them. The CDR3 spells CASSLRGTTGELFF. CDR3 nucleotides: TGTGCCAGCAGCTTAAGGGGGACCACCGGGGAGCTGTTTTTT.

Points on this clonotype: A junction boundary mismatches the germline segment, possibly from a read error. J is TRBJ2-5 and V is TRBV20-1, with D possibly being TRBD1 (5 bases). The CDR3 totals 12 residues. Germline loops: CDR1 DFQATT, CDR2 SNEGSKA (reference sequence). CDR3 sequence reads: CSARVQEDTQYF. The CDR3 region has the DNA TGCAGTGCTAGAGTACAGGAAGATACCCAGTACTTC.

This clonotype was counted a few times. The rearrangement links TRBV7-8 to TRBJ1-5, with 7 bases aligning to TRBD1. V was pared by 5 bases and J by 3 bases, with 13 bases of the junction left unmatched. Germline loops: CDR1 SGHVS, CDR2 FQNEAQ. This CDR3 is 17 amino acids long. The CDR3 bases are TGTGCCAGCAGCCAAGTCGGGCTAGACAGGGACAATCAGCCCCAGCATTTT. As protein: CASSQVGLDRDNQPQHF.